The 28 T cell receptor beta chains reported below all come from one sample, sequenced in a study of response to subunit inactivated influenza vaccine. TCRdb analysed the RT-PCR reads with MiXCR anew, one entry per CDR3 protein. Of some 500,000 distinct CDR3 sequences listed, approximately 12% are singletons. The sequences come from PBMCs from blood, collected roughly 6 weeks after vaccination. The receptors were sampled from a man aged 45 to 65 who received an inactivated influenza vaccine.

This clonotype has only a few counts. The V call is TRBV25-1, the J call TRBJ2-2; D gene ambiguous. The ends were cut back, 5 bases at V and 4 bases at J, with 11 bases in the middle. This CDR3 is 14 amino acids long. The germline V gene has CDR1 MGHDK and CDR2 SYGVNS. This CDR3 reads CASSFTFATGELFF. The CDR3 DNA reads TGTGCCAGCAGTTTTACTTTCGCCACCGGGGAGCTGTTTTTT.

V gene TRBV25-1 combines with J gene TRBJ2-3; TRBD2 agrees at 14 bases. This CDR3 is 17 amino acids long. Germline V lookup: CDR1 MGHDK, CDR2 SYGVNS. V dropped 3 bases and J dropped 3; count of bases not matched to a gene: 5. The chain's CDR3 is CASSEGLAGARTDTQYF. CDR3 DNA sequence: TGTGCCAGCAGTGAGGGACTAGCGGGAGCTAGGACAGATACGCAGTATTTT. Combining the CDR3 with reference TRBV25-1 and TRBJ2-3 gives the whole variable domain EADIYQTPRYLVIGTGKKITLECSQTMGHDKMYWYQQDPGMELHLIHYSYGVNSTEKGDLSSESTVSRIRTEHFPLTLESARPSHTSQYLCASSEGLAGARTDTQYFGPGTRLTVL.

The chain employs TRBV5-5 and TRBJ1-5, with D possibly TRBD1 on 6 matching bases. The CDR3 runs to 14 residues. V shed 0 bases and J shed 6 bases, with 10 bases lying between them. Germline loops: CDR1 SGHKS, CDR2 YYEKEE (reference sequence). The CDR3 DNA reads TGTGCCAGCAGCTTGGCAGGGGCTATTCAGCCCCAGCATTTT. Translating gives CASSLAGAIQPQHF.

CDR3 bases: TGCAGTGCTACCGGGACAGGGTCCTATGGCTACACCTTC. It encodes CSATGTGSYGYTF. The chain recombines TRBV20-1 with TRBJ1-2, with 9 bases aligning to TRBD1. CDR3 length: 13 residues. Germline V gene sequence: CDR1 DFQATT, CDR2 SNEGSKA (reference sequence). V lost 4 bases to trimming and J lost 4 bases; unmatched junction nucleotides: 4.

The gene calls are TRBV3-1 and TRBJ2-5, with 10 bases lining up with TRBD1. With 6 bases clipped from V and 1 base from J, the junction kept 8 bases outside the gene matches. CDR1 is LGHDT, CDR2 YNNKEL, per germline (reference sequence). This CDR3 comprises 16 residues. The CDR3 protein is CASRRQGAYLQETQYF. Here the CDR3 DNA reads TGTGCCAGCAGGAGACAGGGGGCCTACCTCCAAGAGACCCAGTACTTC.

The V gene is TRBV5-1, the J gene TRBJ1-1, with a tentative D call TRBD1 (6 bases). V dropped 1 base and J dropped 6 bases, with 22 bases sitting between them. CDR3 length: 17 residues. Germline CDR1 reads SGHRS; CDR2 reads YFSETQ. CDR3 sequence: CASSLLGGGRRVAEAFF. CDR3 nucleotides: TGCGCCAGCAGCTTGTTAGGGGGAGGACGTCGGGTCGCTGAAGCTTTCTTT.

This clonotype was counted many times. The V and J genes are TRBV10-3 and TRBJ2-2; D is unresolved. Trimming shortened V by 0 bases and J by 1 base, and 9 bases separated the two germline ends. Germline assignment: CDR1 ENHRY and CDR2 SYGVKD. This CDR3 region has 16 residues. The CDR3 spells CAISESLRVNTGELFF. The CDR3 DNA sequence: TGTGCCATCAGTGAGTCATTAAGGGTGAACACCGGGGAGCTGTTTTTT.

This clonotype has more than one count but fewer than ten. The J gene is TRBJ2-1, the V gene TRBV12-3 or TRBV12-4, with D possibly matching TRBD1 (8 bases). This CDR3 is built from 15 residues. V lost 5 bases and J 4 bases, leaving 15 bases between the germline ends. The CDR3 DNA reads as TGTGCCAGCAGTCCCACAGGGGGGGGGTACAATGAGCAGTTCTTC. It encodes CASSPTGGGYNEQFF.

This chain connects TRBV6-2 or TRBV6-3 to TRBJ1-5, with 9 bases lining up with TRBD1. The CDR3 loop spans 16 amino acids. The germline V gene has CDR1 MNHEY and CDR2 SVGEGT. V lost 5 bases, J lost 3 bases, and 8 bases stayed unmatched. CDR3 residues: CASSQTGGLNNQPQHF. The CDR3 DNA reads TGTGCCAGCAGTCAAACAGGGGGCCTAAACAATCAGCCCCAGCATTTT.

CDR3 sequence: CASSPPRWREETQYF. The CDR3 nucleotides are TGTGCCAGCAGTCCTCCCAGGTGGCGGGAAGAGACCCAGTACTTC. The rearrangement links TRBV12-3 or TRBV12-4 to TRBJ2-5, with D perhaps matching TRBD2 (5 bases). V shed 5 bases and J shed 3 bases, with 16 bases lying between them. This CDR3 is built from 15 residues.

The gene calls are TRBV7-2 and TRBJ2-5; D uncertain. Trimming took off 4 bases at V and 5 bases at J, with 11 bases between the two ends. Germline V CDR1 and CDR2: SGHTA, FQGNSA. The CDR3 runs to 13 residues. CDR3 sequence reads: CASSSGQRETQYF. CDR3 coding DNA: TGTGCCAGCAGCTCGGGCCAGAGGGAGACCCAGTACTTC.

This clonotype was detected only a few times. The chain joins TRBV7-8 to TRBJ1-3, with 10 bases aligning to TRBD1. The CDR3 spans 15 residues. Germline V gene lookup returns CDR1 SGHVS and CDR2 FQNEAQ. V shed 0 bases, J shed 7 bases, and the junction held 3 bases outside the gene matches. CDR3 loop: CASSLAGQGVNTIYF. CDR3 DNA sequence: TGTGCCAGCAGCTTAGCTGGACAGGGGGTGAACACCATATATTTT.

This clonotype was recorded many times. V usage is TRBV4-3 and J usage is TRBJ2-1, with 8 bases lining up with TRBD2. There are 14 residues in the CDR3. Per germline, CDR1 LGHNA and CDR2 YSLEER. Unmatched junction bases numbered 5, after V lost 4 bases and J lost 6 bases. The CDR3 protein is CASSRGGTSNEQFF. CDR3 bases: TGCGCCAGCAGCCGAGGAGGGACTAGCAATGAGCAGTTCTTC.

This clonotype was counted between two and nine times. The CDR3, as DNA: TGCGCCAGCAGCTTGGGGGCTAGCGGGAGGATCTATTACACAGATACGCAGTATTTT. Its translation is CASSLGASGRIYYTDTQYF. V and J are TRBV5-1 and TRBJ2-3, with 11 bases that match TRBD2. V lost 0 bases and J lost 2; bases outside the gene matches: 11. This CDR3 spans 19 amino acids. Germline V lookup: CDR1 SGHRS, CDR2 YFSETQ.

The chain carries TRBV20-1 and TRBJ1-5; 12 positions match TRBD1. The CDR3 is 16 amino acids. Germline-derived CDR1 and CDR2 are DFQATT and SNEGSKA (reference sequence). Losses at the gene ends were 4 bases for V and 3 bases for J; bases not matched to a gene: 7. The DNA of the CDR3 is TGCAGTGCTAATTTCGGGACAGGGGGCCACAATCAGCCCCAGCATTTT. It is translated as CSANFGTGGHNQPQHF.

The J gene is TRBJ1-5, the V gene TRBV24-1, with a weak D call TRBD1 (5 bases). CDR1 and CDR2 (germline): KGHDR, SFDVKD. The length of the CDR3 is 15 residues. The V gene lost 4 bases and the J gene lost 6 bases, with 15 bases spanning the gap. The CDR3 protein is CATSDTGAGIQPQHF. The CDR3, as DNA: TGTGCCACCAGTGACACCGGGGCAGGCATTCAGCCCCAGCATTTT.

This clonotype turned up a few times. CDR3 coding DNA: TGCAGTGCAGGAGGACAGGCTAGCAATCAGCCCCAGCATTTT. As protein: CSAGGQASNQPQHF. The rearrangement links TRBV20-1 to TRBJ1-5, with 7 bases identical to TRBD1. Germline values: CDR1 DFQATT, CDR2 SNEGSKA (reference sequence). CDR3 length equals 14 residues. The trim removed 6 bases at V and 0 bases at J, leaving 5 bases unmatched.

The V gene is TRBV20-1, the J gene TRBJ2-5; TRBD2 is a possible D gene (7 bases). The CDR3 contains 16 residues. Germline CDR1 and CDR2: DFQATT and SNEGSKA (reference sequence). V was pared by 3 bases and J by 4 bases, with 21 bases between. The CDR3 DNA reads TGCAGTGCTAGTTGGGGGGGCGGGAGCTGGGGAGAGACCCAGTACTTC. Its protein is CSASWGGGSWGETQYF.

Many counts were recorded for this clonotype. The rearrangement joins TRBV4-3 to TRBJ2-1, with D perhaps assigned TRBD1 or TRBD2 (6 bases each). The V gene lost 3 bases and the J gene lost 3 bases, with 15 bases spanning the gap. CDR1 LGHNA and CDR2 YSLEER come from the germline V gene. The CDR3 is 16 amino acids. The CDR3 coding sequence is TGCGCCAGCAGCCAGGGGGCTAGCGAGAGCTACAATGAGCAGTTCTTC. It encodes CASSQGASESYNEQFF.

This chain links TRBV28 with TRBJ2-5; 7 bases are a match to TRBD1. The trim removed 8 bases at V and 7 bases at J, leaving 7 bases unmatched. The CDR3 loop spans 12 amino acids. CDR1 MDHEN and CDR2 SYDVKM come from the germline V gene. Here the CDR3 DNA reads TGTGCCAGCGGATTGAGGGGGCGGACCCAGTACTTC. Residues: CASGLRGRTQYF.

CDR3 nucleotide sequence: TGTGCCAGCAGCTCGAATCCGGAGAATGAGCAGTTCTTC. Protein: CASSSNPENEQFF. The chain has TRBV7-6 and TRBJ2-1; the D is unclear. Germline V gives CDR1 SGHVS, CDR2 FNYEAQ. V was cut by 4 bases and J by 7 bases, with 11 bases left in between. CDR3 length: 13 residues.

The chain links TRBV28 to TRBJ2-1, with unresolved D. Germline lookup yields CDR1 MDHEN and CDR2 SYDVKM. The CDR3 has 12 amino acids. Trimming pared 6 bases from V and 4 bases from J, leaving 7 bases between. In nucleotides, the CDR3 is TGTGCCAGCAGCCCATATTACAATGAGCAGTTCTTC. It codes for CASSPYYNEQFF. Combining the CDR3 with reference TRBV28 and TRBJ2-1 gives the whole variable domain DVKVTQSSRYLVKRTGEKVFLECVQDMDHENMFWYRQDPGLGLRLIYFSYDVKMKEKGDIPEGYSVSREKKERFSLILESASTNQTSMYLCASSPYYNEQFFGPGTRLTVL.

This clonotype was counted between two and nine times. The rearrangement links TRBV7-9 to TRBJ1-1; no firm D call. The CDR3 has 14 amino acids. Trimming cost V 3 bases and J 1 base, with 9 bases left between them. Per the germline V gene, CDR1 is SEHNR and CDR2 is FQNEAQ (reference sequence). The CDR3 reads CASSLGAPNTEAFF. In DNA, the CDR3 is TGTGCCAGCAGCTTGGGCGCGCCGAACACTGAAGCTTTCTTT.

J is TRBJ1-1 and V is TRBV4-2; no clear D. This CDR3 comprises 17 residues. Germline lookup yields CDR1 LGHNA and CDR2 YNFKEQ. The ends were cut back, 3 bases at V and 4 bases at J, with 21 bases in the middle. The CDR3 loop reads CASSQMPEVVGFTEAFF. CDR3 DNA: TGTGCCAGCAGCCAGATGCCGGAGGTCGTGGGTTTCACTGAAGCTTTCTTT.

This clonotype was found a few times. This rearrangement joins TRBV3-1 to TRBJ2-1; D possibly corresponds to TRBD2 (5 bases). Germline V CDR1 and CDR2: LGHDT, YNNKEL (reference sequence). CDR3 length: 13 amino acids. Trimming stripped 0 bases from V and 9 bases from J, with 9 bases between. Here the CDR3 reads CASSQDLGSEQFF. CDR3 in DNA: TGTGCCAGCAGCCAAGATCTGGGGAGTGAGCAGTTCTTC.

The sample holds many counts of this clonotype. V and J are TRBV5-1 and TRBJ2-3, with 12 bases identical to TRBD2. Germline loops: CDR1 SGHRS, CDR2 YFSETQ. The trim removed 6 bases at V and 5 bases at J, leaving 7 bases unmatched. The CDR3 length is 15 residues. CDR3 DNA: TGCGCCAGCACCCTAGCGGGGGGGCCGATAGATACGCAGTATTTT. Translation gives CASTLAGGPIDTQYF.

The chain couples TRBV27 to TRBJ2-1; TRBD2 aligns across 13 bases. CDR1 MNHEY and CDR2 SMNVEV come from the germline V gene (reference sequence). The V and J ends lost 4 bases and 8 bases, in that order; junction bases with no gene match: 8. The CDR3 loop spans 16 amino acids. CDR3 region: CASSYSLAGGPDEQFF. In nucleotides, the CDR3 is TGTGCCAGCAGTTACTCACTAGCGGGAGGGCCAGATGAGCAGTTCTTC.

V usage is TRBV6-5 and J usage is TRBJ2-5, with 7 bases matching TRBD2. Per germline, CDR1 MNHEY and CDR2 SVGAGI. The CDR3 consists of 15 residues. The J segment lost 5 bases and the V segment lost 4 bases, leaving 10 bases of the junction unmatched. In nucleotides, the CDR3 is TGTGCCAGCAGTTCCCGGGAGGAACGGTTGGAGACCCAGTACTTC. Its protein product is CASSSREERLETQYF.